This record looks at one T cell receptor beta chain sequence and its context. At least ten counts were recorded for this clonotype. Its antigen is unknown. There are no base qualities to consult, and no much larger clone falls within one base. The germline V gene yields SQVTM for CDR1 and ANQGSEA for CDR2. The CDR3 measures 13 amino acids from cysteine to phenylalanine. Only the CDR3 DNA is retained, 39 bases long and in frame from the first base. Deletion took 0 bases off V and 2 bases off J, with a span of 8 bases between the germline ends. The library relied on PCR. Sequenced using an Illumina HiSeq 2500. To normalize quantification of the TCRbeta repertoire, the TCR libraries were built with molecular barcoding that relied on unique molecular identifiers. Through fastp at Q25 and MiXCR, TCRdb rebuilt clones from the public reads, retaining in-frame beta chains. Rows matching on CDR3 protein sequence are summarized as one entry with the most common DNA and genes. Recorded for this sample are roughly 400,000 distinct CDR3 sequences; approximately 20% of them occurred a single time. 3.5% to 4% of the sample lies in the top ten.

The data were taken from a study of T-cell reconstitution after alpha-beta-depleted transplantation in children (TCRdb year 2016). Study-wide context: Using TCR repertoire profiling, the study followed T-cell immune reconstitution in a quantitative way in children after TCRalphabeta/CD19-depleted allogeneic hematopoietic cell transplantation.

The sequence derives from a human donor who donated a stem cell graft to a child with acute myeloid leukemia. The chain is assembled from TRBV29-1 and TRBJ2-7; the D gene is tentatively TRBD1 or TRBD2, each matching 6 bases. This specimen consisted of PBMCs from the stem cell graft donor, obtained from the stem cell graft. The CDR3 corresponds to CSVEDGGPYEQYF. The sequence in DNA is TGCAGCGTTGAAGACGGGGGCCCCTACGAGCAGTACTTC.